The clone carrying this T cell receptor (beta chain) was detected once. This entry belongs to a study of blood T cell repertoires in COVID-19. Study as a whole: Italy, Spain and the United States were the sources of the convalescent and acute COVID-19 samples.

Germline V lookup: CDR1 MNHEY, CDR2 SMNVEV (reference sequence). CDR3 length: 14 amino acids. Trimming took off 5 bases at V and 9 bases at J, with 17 bases between the two ends. TCRdb's table, derived via immunoSEQ multiplex PCR, lists solely in-frame clones and lacks some. The sample contains about 59,000 clones, around 90% of which appear only once. The chain uses TRBV27 and TRBJ2-1; the D gene is possibly TRBD1 (6 bases). The sequenced sample was peripheral blood. This receptor was obtained from an older man with acute or convalescent COVID-19. This CDR3 is CASSVNGGAGEQFF. The CDR3 DNA reads TGTGCCAGCAGTGTTAATGGGGGCGCGGGTGAGCAGTTCTTC.